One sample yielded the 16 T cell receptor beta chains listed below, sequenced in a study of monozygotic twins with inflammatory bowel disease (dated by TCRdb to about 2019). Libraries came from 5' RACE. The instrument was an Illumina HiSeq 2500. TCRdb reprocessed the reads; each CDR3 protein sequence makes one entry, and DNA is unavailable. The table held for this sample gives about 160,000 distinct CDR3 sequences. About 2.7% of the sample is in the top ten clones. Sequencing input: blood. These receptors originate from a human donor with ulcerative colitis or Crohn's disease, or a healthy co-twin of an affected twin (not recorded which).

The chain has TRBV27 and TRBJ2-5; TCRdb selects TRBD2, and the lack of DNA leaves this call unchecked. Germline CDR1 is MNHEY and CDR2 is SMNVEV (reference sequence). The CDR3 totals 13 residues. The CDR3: CASSLYVEGTQYF.

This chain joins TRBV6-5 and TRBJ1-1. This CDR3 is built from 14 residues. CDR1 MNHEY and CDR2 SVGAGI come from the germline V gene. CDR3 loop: CASSYSGRDTEAFF.

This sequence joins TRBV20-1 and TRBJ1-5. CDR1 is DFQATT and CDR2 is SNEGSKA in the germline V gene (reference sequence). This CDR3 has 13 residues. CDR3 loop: CSARYGLSQPQHF.

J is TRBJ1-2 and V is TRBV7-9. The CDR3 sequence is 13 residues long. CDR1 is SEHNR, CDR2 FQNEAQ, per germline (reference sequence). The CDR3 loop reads CASSFAQGYGYAF.

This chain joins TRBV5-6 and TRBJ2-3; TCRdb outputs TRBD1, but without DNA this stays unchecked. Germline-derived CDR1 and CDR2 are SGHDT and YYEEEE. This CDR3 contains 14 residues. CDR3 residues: CASSSDRGADTQYF. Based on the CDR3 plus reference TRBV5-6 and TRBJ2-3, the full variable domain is DAGVTQSPTHLIKTRGQQVTLRCSPKSGHDTVSWYQQALGQGPQFIFQYYEEEERQRGNFPDRFSGHQFPNYSSELNVNALLLGDSALYLCASSSDRGADTQYFGPGTRLTVL.

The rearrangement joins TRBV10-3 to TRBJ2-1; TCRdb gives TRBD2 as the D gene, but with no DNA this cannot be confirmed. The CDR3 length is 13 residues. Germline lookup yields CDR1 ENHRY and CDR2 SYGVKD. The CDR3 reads CAISEEGFDEQFF.

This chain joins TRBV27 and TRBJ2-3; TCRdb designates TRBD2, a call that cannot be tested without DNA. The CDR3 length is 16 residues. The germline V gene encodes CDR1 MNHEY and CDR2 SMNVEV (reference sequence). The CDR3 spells CASSLTSGRRADTQYF.

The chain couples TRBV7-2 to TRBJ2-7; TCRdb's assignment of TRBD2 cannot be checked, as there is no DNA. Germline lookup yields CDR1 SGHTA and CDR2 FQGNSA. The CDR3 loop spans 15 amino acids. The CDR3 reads CASSLETGGAYEQYF.

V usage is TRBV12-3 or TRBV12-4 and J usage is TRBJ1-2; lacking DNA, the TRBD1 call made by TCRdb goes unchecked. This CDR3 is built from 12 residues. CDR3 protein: CASSYGQYGYTF.

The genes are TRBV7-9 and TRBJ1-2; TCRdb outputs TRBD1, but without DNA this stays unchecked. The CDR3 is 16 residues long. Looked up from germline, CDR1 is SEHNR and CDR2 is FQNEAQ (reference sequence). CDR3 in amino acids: CASTPVDRGLNYGYTF.

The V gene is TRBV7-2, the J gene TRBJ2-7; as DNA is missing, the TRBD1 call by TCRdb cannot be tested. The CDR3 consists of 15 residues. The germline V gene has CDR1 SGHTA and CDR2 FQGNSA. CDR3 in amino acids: CASSLGTGTLYEQYF.

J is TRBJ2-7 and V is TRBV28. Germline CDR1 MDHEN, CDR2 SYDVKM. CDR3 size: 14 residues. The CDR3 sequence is CASSLAGAAYEQYF.

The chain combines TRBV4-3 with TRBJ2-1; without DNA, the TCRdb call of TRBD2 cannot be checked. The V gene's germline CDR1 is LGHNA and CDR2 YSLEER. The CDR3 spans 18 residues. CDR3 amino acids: CASSHRLAGGSSYNEQFF.

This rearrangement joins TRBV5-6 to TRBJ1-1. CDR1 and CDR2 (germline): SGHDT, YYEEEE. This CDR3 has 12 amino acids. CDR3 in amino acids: CASSSGATEAFF. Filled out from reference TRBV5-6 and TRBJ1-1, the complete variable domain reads DAGVTQSPTHLIKTRGQQVTLRCSPKSGHDTVSWYQQALGQGPQFIFQYYEEEERQRGNFPDRFSGHQFPNYSSELNVNALLLGDSALYLCASSSGATEAFFGQGTRLTVV.

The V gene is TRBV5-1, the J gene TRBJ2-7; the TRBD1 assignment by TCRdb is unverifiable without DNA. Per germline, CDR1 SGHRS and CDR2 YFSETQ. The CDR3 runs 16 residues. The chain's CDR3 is CASSLNPGTASYEQYF.

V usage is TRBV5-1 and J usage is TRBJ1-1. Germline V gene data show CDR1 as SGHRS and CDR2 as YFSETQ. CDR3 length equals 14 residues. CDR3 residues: CASSLGVGNTEAFF.